Listed below are T cell receptor beta chains from one sample, sequenced in a study of blood T cell repertoires in COVID-19. Sequencing used immunoSEQ multiplex PCR; TCRdb keeps in-frame clones, though not all of them. The sample holds some 250,000 clones, about 83% seen once. Sequencing was performed on peripheral blood. Source of these receptors: a man aged 40-49 years with active or convalescent COVID-19. Both conserved end residues are part of each CDR3. A D gene is named only where the DNA matches it firmly. The size entry is marked missing in some rows and otherwise reads once, few, many or a size class.

18	.	TRBD2	TRBV7-2	TRBJ2-1	TGTGCCAGCAGCTTAGCCCCTAGCGGGAGGGGTTCCTACAATGAGCAGTTCTTC	CASSLAPSGRGSYNEQFF
13	.	.	TRBV24-1	TRBJ2-1	TGTGCCACCAGCATCGCGGGTTCGTATGAGCAGTTCTTC	CATSIAGSYEQFF
12	.	.	TRBV29-1	TRBJ2-7	TGCAGCGTTGAAGAGAGCTCCTACGAGCAGTACTTC	CSVEESSYEQYF
16	.	.	TRBV11-2	TRBJ2-2	TGTGCCAGCAGCTTAGTCTTTGGACACAACACCGGGGAGCTGTTTTTT	CASSLVFGHNTGELFF
13	few	TRBD2	TRBV12-3/TRBV12-4	TRBJ2-7	TGTGCCGTAGGGGGGAGCGGGAGCTACGAGCAGTACTTC	CAVGGSGSYEQYF
14	.	TRBD2	TRBV7-2	TRBJ2-5	TGTGCCAGCAGCCTGGGACTAGCTCAAGAGACCCAGTACTTC	CASSLGLAQETQYF
13	.	.	TRBV7-9	TRBJ2-5	TGTGCGGTTGGGGGCGGTTCCCAAGAGACCCAGTACTTC	CAVGGGSQETQYF
14	.	.	TRBV18	TRBJ1-1	TGTGCCAGCTCACCAGGTACAGGGAGCACTGAAGCTTTCTTT	CASSPGTGSTEAFF
15	.	TRBD1	TRBV7-6	TRBJ2-1	TGTGCCAGCAGCCTCACCGGGACAGGGGACAATGAGCAGTTCTTC	CASSLTGTGDNEQFF
13	.	.	TRBV7-9	TRBJ1-2	TGTGCCAGCAGCGAAGGGGGAGACTATGGCTACACCTTC	CASSEGGDYGYTF
15	.	.	TRBV11-2	TRBJ2-1	TGTGCCAGCAGCTACATGACTACTGACTACAATGAGCAGTTCTTC	CASSYMTTDYNEQFF
17	.	.	TRBV9	TRBJ1-4	TGTGCCAGCAGCGTATCGCCCGGGGGGACAACTAATGAAAAACTGTTTTTT	CASSVSPGGTTNEKLFF
13	.	TRBD1	TRBV5-6	TRBJ1-2	TGTGCCAGCAGCTGGGGACAGACCTATGGCTACACCTTC	CASSWGQTYGYTF
13	.	.	TRBV19	TRBJ1-1	TGTGCCAGTAGTAATACAGGGAACACTGAAGCTTTCTTT	CASSNTGNTEAFF
12	.	.	TRBV11-3	TRBJ2-7	TGTGCCAGCAGAAACCAGGAGGGGGAGCAGTACTTC	CASRNQEGEQYF
15	.	TRBD2	TRBV19	TRBJ2-7	TGTGCCAGTAGTGCGGGAGCGGGGGCCGCCTACGAGCAGTACTTC	CASSAGAGAAYEQYF
12	.	.	TRBV24-1	TRBJ1-2	TGTGCCACCAGTGATTTCCGAGGCAGCTACACCTTC	CATSDFRGSYTF
13	.	.	TRBV29-1	TRBJ1-2	TGCAGCGTTGACGGCGGGAACCCTTATGGCTACACCTTC	CSVDGGNPYGYTF
12	.	TRBD1	TRBV6-5	TRBJ1-2	TGTGCCAGCAGACCACAGGGGGATGGCTACACCTTC	CASRPQGDGYTF
15	.	TRBD1	TRBV11-2	TRBJ1-1	TGTGCCAGCAGCTGGGGACAGTCAAGGAACACTGAAGCTTTCTTT	CASSWGQSRNTEAFF
12	once	.	TRBV19	TRBJ1-5	TGTGCCAGTAGAGAGGGAAATCAGCCCCAGCATTTT	CASREGNQPQHF
15	few	TRBD2	TRBV27	TRBJ2-1	TGTGCCAGCACCCAGATAGCGGGAGTAGGGAATGAGCAGTTCTTC	CASTQIAGVGNEQFF
14	.	.	TRBV19	TRBJ2-3	TGTGCCAGTAGCCCCCAGGTTAGCACAGATACGCAGTATTTT	CASSPQVSTDTQYF
16	.	.	TRBV7-8	TRBJ2-7	TGTGCCAGCAGCCGAGGGGGCGCGGGGGTTGCCTACGAGCAGTACTTC	CASSRGGAGVAYEQYF
15	.	TRBD2	TRBV6-5	TRBJ2-4	TGTGCCAGCAGTTTTCGGGGGGTTGGCAAAAACATTCAGTACTTC	CASSFRGVGKNIQYF
16	.	.	TRBV18	TRBJ2-7	TGTGCCAGCTCACCACAGCGACAGTATACAAACTACGAGCAGTACTTC	CASSPQRQYTNYEQYF
14	.	.	TRBV5-6	TRBJ2-2	TGTGCCAGCAACCGGGAGCCCACCACCGGGGAGCTGTTTTTT	CASNREPTTGELFF
15	.	.	TRBV30	TRBJ2-3	TGTGCCTGGAGCCCGACTGGTGCTAGCACAGATACGCAGTATTTT	CAWSPTGASTDTQYF
14	.	.	TRBV15	TRBJ1-5	TGTGCCACCAGCAGAGTAGGAAGCGGGGCGCCCCAGCATTTT	CATSRVGSGAPQHF
15	.	TRBD2	TRBV30	TRBJ2-1	TGTGCCTGGAGTCCCCGGACTAGGGGATACAATGAGCAGTTCTTC	CAWSPRTRGYNEQFF
13	.	TRBD1	TRBV18	TRBJ1-1	TGTGCCAGCTCACCACTCCGGGACAGCGAAGCTTTCTTT	CASSPLRDSEAFF
16	once	.	TRBV7-7	TRBJ2-1	TGTGCTAGCAGCCCCCGACAGGGGACTACTTACAATGAGCAGTTCTTC	CASSPRQGTTYNEQFF
17	.	TRBD1	TRBV6-1	TRBJ1-2	TGTGCCAGCAGTGTAGGGGACAGGGTATCGCAGAACTATGGCTACACCTTC	CASSVGDRVSQNYGYTF
15	few	TRBD1	TRBV6-5	TRBJ2-7	TGTGCCAGCAGCCAACCAGGACAGGGGGGTTGGGAGCAGTACTTC	CASSQPGQGGWEQYF
13	.	.	TRBV24-1	TRBJ1-2	TGTGCCACCAGTGATTTTGGGCAGACTGGCTACACCTTC	CATSDFGQTGYTF
15	.	TRBD2	TRBV7-2	TRBJ2-1	TGTGCCAGCAGCTTATTAGCGGGGGCTCCCAATGAGCAGTTCTTC	CASSLLAGAPNEQFF
15	.	.	TRBV19	TRBJ1-5	TGTGCCAGTAGTATAGATGGGGGCGATTCGAAGCCCCAGCATTTT	CASSIDGGDSKPQHF
15	.	TRBD1	TRBV11-1	TRBJ2-2	TGTGCCAGCAGCCGACAGGGGGACCTTGCCGGGGAGCTGTTTTTT	CASSRQGDLAGELFF
14	.	TRBD1	TRBV28	TRBJ2-7	TGTGCCAGCAGGATAACAGGGGGCGCGGACGAGCAGTACTTC	CASRITGGADEQYF
16	.	TRBD2	TRBV25-1	TRBJ2-7	TGTGCCAGCAGCGAAGAAGCGGGAGGGCAATTCTACGAGCAGTACTTC	CASSEEAGGQFYEQYF
12	.	.	TRBV6-4	TRBJ2-7	TGTGCCAAACCAGGGAAACCCTACGAGCAGTACTTC	CAKPGKPYEQYF
14	once	.	TRBV7-3	TRBJ1-1	TGTGCCAGCAGCCCCTCGGGGAGGGACACTGAAGCTTTCTTT	CASSPSGRDTEAFF
17	.	TRBD2	TRBV7-3	TRBJ2-2	TGTGCCAGCAGCTTATCCCCGACTAGCGGGAACACCGGGGAGCTGTTTTTT	CASSLSPTSGNTGELFF
14	.	TRBD1	TRBV11-2	TRBJ1-1	TGTGCCAGCAGCGCCCAGGGGGCAAGCACTGAAGCTTTCTTT	CASSAQGASTEAFF
12	.	.	TRBV15	TRBJ1-2	TGTGCCACCAGCAGAGAAACAGAGGGCTACACCTTC	CATSRETEGYTF
13	.	.	TRBV5-1	TRBJ2-1	TGCGCCAGCAGCTGGGGGGACTCGGATGAGCAGTTCTTC	CASSWGDSDEQFF
16	.	TRBD2	TRBV4-2	TRBJ2-7	TGTGCCAGCAGCCGGGTTGGCGGGGGGGAGGCCTACGAGCAGTACTTC	CASSRVGGGEAYEQYF
16	.	TRBD2	TRBV6-6	TRBJ2-2	TGTGCCAGCAGTTATCTAGCGGGGGCGAACACCGGGGAGCTGTTTTTT	CASSYLAGANTGELFF
15	.	.	TRBV19	TRBJ1-1	TGTGCCAGTACCTCTTTGACAGCCGTGAACACTGAAGCTTTCTTT	CASTSLTAVNTEAFF
13	.	.	TRBV12-3/TRBV12-4	TRBJ1-2	TGTGCCAGCAGCGGTGACAGAAACTATGGCTACACCTTC	CASSGDRNYGYTF
14	.	.	TRBV6-5	TRBJ1-1	TGTGCCAGCAGAGGGGCGGGGGGAATGACTGAAGCTTTCTTT	CASRGAGGMTEAFF
16	.	.	TRBV4-1	TRBJ2-5	TGCGCCAGCAGCCGCCAGATGCAGGGCCCCCAAGAGACCCAGTACTTC	CASSRQMQGPQETQYF